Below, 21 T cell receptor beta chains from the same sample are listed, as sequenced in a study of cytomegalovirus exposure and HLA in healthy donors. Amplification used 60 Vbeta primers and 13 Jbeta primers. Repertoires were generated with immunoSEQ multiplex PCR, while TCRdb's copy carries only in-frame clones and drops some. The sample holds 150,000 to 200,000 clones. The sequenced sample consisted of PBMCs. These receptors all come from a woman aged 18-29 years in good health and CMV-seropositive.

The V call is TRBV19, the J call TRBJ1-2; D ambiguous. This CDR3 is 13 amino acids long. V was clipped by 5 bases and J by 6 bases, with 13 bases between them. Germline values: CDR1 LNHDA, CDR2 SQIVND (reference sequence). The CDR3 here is CASSLLTRDGYTF. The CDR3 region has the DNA TGTGCCAGTAGTCTCTTGACACGCGATGGCTACACCTTC.

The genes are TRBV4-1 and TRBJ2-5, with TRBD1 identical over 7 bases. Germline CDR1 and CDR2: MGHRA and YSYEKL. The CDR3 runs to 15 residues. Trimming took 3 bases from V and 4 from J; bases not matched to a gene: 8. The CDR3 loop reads CASSQNHGDRETQYF. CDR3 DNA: TGCGCCAGCAGCCAGAATCACGGGGACAGAGAGACCCAGTACTTC.

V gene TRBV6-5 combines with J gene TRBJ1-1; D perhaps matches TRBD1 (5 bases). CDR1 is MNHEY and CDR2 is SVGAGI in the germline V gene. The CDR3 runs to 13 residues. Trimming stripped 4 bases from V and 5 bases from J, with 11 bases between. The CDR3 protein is CASSWGVDTEAFF. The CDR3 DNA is TGTGCCAGCAGTTGGGGGGTTGATACTGAAGCTTTCTTT.

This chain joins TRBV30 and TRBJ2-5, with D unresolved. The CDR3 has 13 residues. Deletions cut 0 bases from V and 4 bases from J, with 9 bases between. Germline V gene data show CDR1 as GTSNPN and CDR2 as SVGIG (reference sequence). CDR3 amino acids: CAWSVTHRETQYF. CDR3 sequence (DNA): TGTGCCTGGAGTGTGACACACCGAGAGACCCAGTACTTC.

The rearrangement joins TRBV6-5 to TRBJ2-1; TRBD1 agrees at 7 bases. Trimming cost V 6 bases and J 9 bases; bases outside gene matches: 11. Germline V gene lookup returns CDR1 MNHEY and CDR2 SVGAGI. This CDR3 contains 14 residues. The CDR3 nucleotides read TGTGCCAGCAGGCCCCGACAGGGCTTCGGTGAGCAGTTCTTC. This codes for CASRPRQGFGEQFF.

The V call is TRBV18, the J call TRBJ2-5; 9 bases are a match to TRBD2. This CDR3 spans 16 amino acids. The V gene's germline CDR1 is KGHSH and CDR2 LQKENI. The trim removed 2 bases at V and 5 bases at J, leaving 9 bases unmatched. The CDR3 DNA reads TGTGCCAGCTCACCAGGGATAGCGGGGGCCAGGGAGACCCAGTACTTC. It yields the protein CASSPGIAGARETQYF.

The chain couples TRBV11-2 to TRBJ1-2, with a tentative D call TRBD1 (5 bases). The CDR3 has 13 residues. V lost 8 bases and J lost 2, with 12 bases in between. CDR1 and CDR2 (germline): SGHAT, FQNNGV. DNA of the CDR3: TGTGCCAGCGAAGAAGGGGAAAACTATGGCTACACCTTC. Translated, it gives CASEEGENYGYTF.

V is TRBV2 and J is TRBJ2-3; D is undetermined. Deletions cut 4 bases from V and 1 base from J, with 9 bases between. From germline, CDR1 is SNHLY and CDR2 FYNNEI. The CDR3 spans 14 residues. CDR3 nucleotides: TGTGCCAGCAGTGTGAGGTGGGGCACAGATACGCAGTATTTT. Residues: CASSVRWGTDTQYF. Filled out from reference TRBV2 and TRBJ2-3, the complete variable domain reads EPEVTQTPSHQVTQMGQEVILRCVPISNHLYFYWYRQILGQKVEFLVSFYNNEISEKSEIFDDQFSVERPDGSNFTLKIRSTKLEDSAMYFCASSVRWGTDTQYFGPGTRLTVL.

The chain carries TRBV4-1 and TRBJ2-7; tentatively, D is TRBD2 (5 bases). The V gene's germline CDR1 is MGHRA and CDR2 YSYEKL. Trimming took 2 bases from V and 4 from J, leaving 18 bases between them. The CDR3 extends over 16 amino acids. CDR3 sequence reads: CASSQKRVAREYEQYF. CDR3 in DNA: TGCGCCAGCAGCCAAAAGAGGGTCGCCAGAGAGTACGAGCAGTACTTC.

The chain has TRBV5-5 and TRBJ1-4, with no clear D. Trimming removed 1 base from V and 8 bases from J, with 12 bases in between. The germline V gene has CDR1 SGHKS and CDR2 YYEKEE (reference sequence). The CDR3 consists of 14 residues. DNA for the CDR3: TGTGCCAGCAGCTTGTTTGGAGATCGGGAAAAACTGTTTTTT. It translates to CASSLFGDREKLFF.

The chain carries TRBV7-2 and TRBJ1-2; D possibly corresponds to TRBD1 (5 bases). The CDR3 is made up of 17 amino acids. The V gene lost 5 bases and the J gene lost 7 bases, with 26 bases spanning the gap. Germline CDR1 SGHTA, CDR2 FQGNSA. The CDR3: CASSASPVGGEGRGYTF. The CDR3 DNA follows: TGTGCCAGCAGCGCTAGTCCCGTGGGAGGAGAGGGGCGTGGCTACACCTTC.

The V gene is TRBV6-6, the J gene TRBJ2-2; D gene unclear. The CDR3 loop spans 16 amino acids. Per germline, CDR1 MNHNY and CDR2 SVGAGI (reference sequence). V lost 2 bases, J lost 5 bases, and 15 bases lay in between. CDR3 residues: CASSYPPGSSTGELFF. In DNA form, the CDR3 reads TGTGCCAGCAGTTACCCTCCCGGGTCTTCAACCGGGGAGCTGTTTTTT.

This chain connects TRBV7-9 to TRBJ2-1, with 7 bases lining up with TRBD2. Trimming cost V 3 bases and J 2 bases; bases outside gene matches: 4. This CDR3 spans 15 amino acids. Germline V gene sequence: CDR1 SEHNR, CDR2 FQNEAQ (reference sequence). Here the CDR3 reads CASSFERGPYNEQFF. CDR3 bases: TGTGCCAGCAGCTTTGAGCGGGGCCCCTACAATGAGCAGTTCTTC.

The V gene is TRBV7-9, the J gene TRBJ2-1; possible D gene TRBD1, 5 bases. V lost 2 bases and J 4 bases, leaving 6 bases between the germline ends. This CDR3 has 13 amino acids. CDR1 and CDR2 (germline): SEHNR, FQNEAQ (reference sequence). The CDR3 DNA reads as TGTGCCAGCAGCTTAAGGACATACAATGAGCAGTTCTTC. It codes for CASSLRTYNEQFF.

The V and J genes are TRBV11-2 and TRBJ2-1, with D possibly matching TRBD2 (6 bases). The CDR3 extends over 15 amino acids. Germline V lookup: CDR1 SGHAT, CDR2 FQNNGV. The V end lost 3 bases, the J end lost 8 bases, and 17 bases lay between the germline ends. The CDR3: CASSLPEGHVDEQFF. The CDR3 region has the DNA TGTGCCAGCAGCTTGCCGGAGGGCCACGTTGATGAGCAGTTCTTC.

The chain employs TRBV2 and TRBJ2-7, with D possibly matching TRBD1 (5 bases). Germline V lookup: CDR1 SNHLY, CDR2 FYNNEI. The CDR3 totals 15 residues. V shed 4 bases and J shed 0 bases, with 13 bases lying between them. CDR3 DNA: TGTGCCAGCAGTGTGCGGAGTGGGGCCTCCTACGAGCAGTACTTC. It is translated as CASSVRSGASYEQYF. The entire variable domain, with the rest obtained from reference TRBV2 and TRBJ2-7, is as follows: EPEVTQTPSHQVTQMGQEVILRCVPISNHLYFYWYRQILGQKVEFLVSFYNNEISEKSEIFDDQFSVERPDGSNFTLKIRSTKLEDSAMYFCASSVRSGASYEQYFGPGTRLTVT.

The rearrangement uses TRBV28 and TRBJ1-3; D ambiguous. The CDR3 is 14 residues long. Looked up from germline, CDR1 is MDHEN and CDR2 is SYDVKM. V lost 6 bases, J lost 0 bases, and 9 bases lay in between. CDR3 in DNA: TGTGCCAGCAGGTCAGGTCCCTCTGGAAACACCATATATTTT. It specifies CASRSGPSGNTIYF.

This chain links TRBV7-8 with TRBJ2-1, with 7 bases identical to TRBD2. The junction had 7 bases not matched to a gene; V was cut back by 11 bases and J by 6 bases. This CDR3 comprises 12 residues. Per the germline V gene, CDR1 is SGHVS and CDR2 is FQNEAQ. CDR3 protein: CAGRALGNEQFF. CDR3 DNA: TGTGCCGGGAGGGCCTTAGGCAATGAGCAGTTCTTC.

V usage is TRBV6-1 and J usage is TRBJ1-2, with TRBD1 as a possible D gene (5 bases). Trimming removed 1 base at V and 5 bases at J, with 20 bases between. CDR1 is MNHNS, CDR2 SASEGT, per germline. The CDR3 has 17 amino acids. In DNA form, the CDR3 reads TGTGCCAGCAGTGAAGGGGACGGGGGAACGTTGGGATATGGCTACACCTTC. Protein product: CASSEGDGGTLGYGYTF.

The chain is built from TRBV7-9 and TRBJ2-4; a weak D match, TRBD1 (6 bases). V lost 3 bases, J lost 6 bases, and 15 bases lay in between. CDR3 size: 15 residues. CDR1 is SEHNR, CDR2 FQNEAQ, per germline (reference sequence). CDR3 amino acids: CASSLLGRGGNIQYF. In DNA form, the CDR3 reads TGTGCCAGCAGCTTGTTGGGCCGAGGGGGAAACATTCAGTACTTC. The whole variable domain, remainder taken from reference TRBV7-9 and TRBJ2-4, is DTGVSQNPRHKITKRGQNVTFRCDPISEHNRLYWYRQTLGQGPEFLTYFQNEAQLEKSRLLSDRFSAERPKGSFSTLEIQRTEQGDSAMYLCASSLLGRGGNIQYFGAGTRLSVL.

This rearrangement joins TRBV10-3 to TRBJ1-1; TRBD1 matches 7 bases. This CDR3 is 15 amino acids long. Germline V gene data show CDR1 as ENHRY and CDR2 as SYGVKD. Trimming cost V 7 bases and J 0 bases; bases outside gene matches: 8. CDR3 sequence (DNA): TGTGCCATCACCAGAGGACAGGAGATGAACACTGAAGCTTTCTTT. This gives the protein CAITRGQEMNTEAFF.